The entry below describes one T cell receptor beta chain. Its specificity is unknown. The sample comes from a study of PD-1 blockade in mismatch repair-deficient tumors. Sequencing was performed with immunoSEQ multiplex PCR; in TCRdb, only in-frame clones are kept and a portion is missing. The sample comprises some 66,000 clones, about nine tenths of which are singletons, and approximately 13% rests with the top ten. Findings and limits, study-wide: After pembrolizumab, tumor-resident clones rose rapidly, then generally contracted before radiologic responses.

PCR or immunohistochemistry showed mismatch repair deficiency in every enrolled patient. V gave up 1 base and J gave up 2 bases, with 6 bases separating them. The CDR3 covers 13 residues. Germline loops: CDR1 GTSNPN, CDR2 SVGIG (reference sequence). The sequence was collected from an adult with mismatch repair-deficient cancer. The specimen comprised peripheral blood, sampled 52 weeks after starting pembrolizumab. The gene calls are TRBV30 and TRBJ2-1; the D gene is possibly TRBD1 (5 bases). The DNA of the CDR3 is TGTGCCTGGAGTGAGGGGACCTACAATGAGCAGTTCTTC. Protein: CAWSEGTYNEQFF.